This T cell receptor beta chain was sequenced during a study of T cells after yellow fever vaccination. Generation of TCR cDNA used 5'RACE template switching (which added a universal primer site and UMIs). TCRdb processed the 5' RACE reads anew with MiXCR; each CDR3 protein has one entry. The data hold about 300,000 distinct CDR3 sequences, with around 10% observed a single time. This CDR3 contains 18 residues. V was pared by 7 bases and J by 0 bases, with 14 bases of the junction left unmatched. The TCR comes from a man aged 18 to 30 who received the YFV17D yellow fever vaccine. The V call is TRBV12-3 or TRBV12-4, the J call TRBJ2-1; TRBD2 agrees at 8 bases. The input for sequencing was CD4+ T cells sorted from PBMCs, taken 5 days after the yellow fever booster vaccination. CDR3 region: CASTTAQRGLRSYNEQFF. The CDR3 DNA sequence: TGTGCCAGCACCACCGCCCAGCGGGGGCTCCGCTCCTACAATGAGCAGTTCTTC.